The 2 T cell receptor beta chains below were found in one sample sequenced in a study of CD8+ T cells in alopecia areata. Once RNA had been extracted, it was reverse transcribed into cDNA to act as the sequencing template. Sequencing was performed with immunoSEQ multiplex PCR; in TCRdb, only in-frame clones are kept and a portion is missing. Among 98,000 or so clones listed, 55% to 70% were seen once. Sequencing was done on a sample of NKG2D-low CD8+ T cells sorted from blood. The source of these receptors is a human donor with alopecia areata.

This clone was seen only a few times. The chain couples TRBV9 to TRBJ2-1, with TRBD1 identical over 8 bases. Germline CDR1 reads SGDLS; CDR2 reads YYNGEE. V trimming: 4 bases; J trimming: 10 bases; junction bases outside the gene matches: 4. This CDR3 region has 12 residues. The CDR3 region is CASSIGQGEQFF. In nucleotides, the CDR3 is TGTGCCAGCAGCATTGGACAGGGAGAGCAGTTCTTC.

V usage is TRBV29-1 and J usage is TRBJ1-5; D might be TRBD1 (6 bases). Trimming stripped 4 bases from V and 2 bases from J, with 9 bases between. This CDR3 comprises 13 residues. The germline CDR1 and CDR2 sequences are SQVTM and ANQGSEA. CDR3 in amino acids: CSVADRRNQPQHF. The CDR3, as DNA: TGCAGCGTTGCCGACAGGCGCAATCAGCCCCAGCATTTT. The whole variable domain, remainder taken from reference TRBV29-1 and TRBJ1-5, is SAVISQKPSRDICQRGTSLTIQCQVDSQVTMMFWYRQQPGQSLTLIATANQGSEATYESGFVIDKFPISRPNLTFSTLTVSNMSPEDSSIYLCSVADRRNQPQHFGDGTRLSIL.